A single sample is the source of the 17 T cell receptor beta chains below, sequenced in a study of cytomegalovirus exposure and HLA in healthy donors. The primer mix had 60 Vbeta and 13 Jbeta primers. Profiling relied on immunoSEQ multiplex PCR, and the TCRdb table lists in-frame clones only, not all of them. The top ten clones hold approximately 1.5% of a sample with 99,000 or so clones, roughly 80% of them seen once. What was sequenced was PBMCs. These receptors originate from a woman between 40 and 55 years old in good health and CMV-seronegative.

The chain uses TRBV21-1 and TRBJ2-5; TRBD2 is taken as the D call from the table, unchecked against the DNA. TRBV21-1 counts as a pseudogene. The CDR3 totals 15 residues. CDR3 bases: TGTGCCAGCAGCAAAGAGAGTAGCGGCCAAGAGACCCAGTACTTC. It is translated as CASSKESSGQETQYF.

CDR3 protein: CASRGTPLYEQYF. The CDR3 DNA is TGTGCCAGCAGGGGGACACCCCTCTACGAGCAGTACTTC. The chain has TRBV28 and TRBJ2-7, with a possible D match to TRBD1 (6 bases). The CDR3 spans 13 residues. V lost 6 bases to trimming and J lost 3 bases, with 12 bases between them. The V gene's germline CDR1 is MDHEN and CDR2 SYDVKM.

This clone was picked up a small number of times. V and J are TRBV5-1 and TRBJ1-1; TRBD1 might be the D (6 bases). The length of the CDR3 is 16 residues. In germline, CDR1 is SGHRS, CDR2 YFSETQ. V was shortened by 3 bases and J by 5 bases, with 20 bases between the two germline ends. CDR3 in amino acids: CASSYGRTVGGTEAFF. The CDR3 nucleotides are TGCGCCAGCAGCTATGGACGGACAGTCGGGGGGACTGAAGCTTTCTTT.

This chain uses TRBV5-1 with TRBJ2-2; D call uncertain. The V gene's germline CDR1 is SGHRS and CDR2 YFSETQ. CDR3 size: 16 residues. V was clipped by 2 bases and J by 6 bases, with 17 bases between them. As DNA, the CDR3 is TGCGCCAGCAGCTTACAATCTCTTGGTTATTCCGGGGAGCTGTTTTTT. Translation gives CASSLQSLGYSGELFF.

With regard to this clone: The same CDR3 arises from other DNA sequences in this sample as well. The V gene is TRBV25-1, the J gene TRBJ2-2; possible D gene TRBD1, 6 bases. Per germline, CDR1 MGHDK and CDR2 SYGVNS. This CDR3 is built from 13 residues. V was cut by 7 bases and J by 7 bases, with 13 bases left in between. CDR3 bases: TGTGCCAGCACTCCTACAGGGATCGGGGAGCTGTTTTTT. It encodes CASTPTGIGELFF. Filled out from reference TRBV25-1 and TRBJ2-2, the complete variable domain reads EADIYQTPRYLVIGTGKKITLECSQTMGHDKMYWYQQDPGMELHLIHYSYGVNSTEKGDLSSESTVSRIRTEHFPLTLESARPSHTSQYLCASTPTGIGELFFGEGSRLTVL.

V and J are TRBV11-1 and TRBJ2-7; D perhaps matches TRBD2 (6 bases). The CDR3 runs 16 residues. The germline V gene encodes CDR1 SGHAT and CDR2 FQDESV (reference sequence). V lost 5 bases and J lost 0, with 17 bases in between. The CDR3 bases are TGTGCCAGCAGCGTGGATGTTGCGGGAAGCTCCTACGAGCAGTACTTC. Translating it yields CASSVDVAGSSYEQYF.

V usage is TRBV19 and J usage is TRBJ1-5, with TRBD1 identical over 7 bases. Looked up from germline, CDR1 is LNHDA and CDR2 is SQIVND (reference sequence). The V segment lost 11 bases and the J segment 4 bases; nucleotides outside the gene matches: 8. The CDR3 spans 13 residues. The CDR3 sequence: CAVHGQANQPQHF. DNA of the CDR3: TGTGCCGTCCACGGACAGGCAAATCAGCCCCAGCATTTT.

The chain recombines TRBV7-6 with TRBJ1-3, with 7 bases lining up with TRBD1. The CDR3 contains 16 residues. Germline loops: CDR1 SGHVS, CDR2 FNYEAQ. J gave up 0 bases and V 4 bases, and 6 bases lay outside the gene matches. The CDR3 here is CASSSKYRGSGNTIYF. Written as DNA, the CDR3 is TGTGCCAGCAGCTCCAAATACAGGGGCTCTGGAAACACCATATATTTT.

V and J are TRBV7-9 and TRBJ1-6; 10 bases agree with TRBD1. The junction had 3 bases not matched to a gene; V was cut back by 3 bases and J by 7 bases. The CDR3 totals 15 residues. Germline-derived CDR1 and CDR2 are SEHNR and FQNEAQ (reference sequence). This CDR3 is CASSLGTGANSPLHF. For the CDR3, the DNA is TGTGCCAGCAGCTTGGGGACAGGGGCCAATTCACCCCTCCACTTT.

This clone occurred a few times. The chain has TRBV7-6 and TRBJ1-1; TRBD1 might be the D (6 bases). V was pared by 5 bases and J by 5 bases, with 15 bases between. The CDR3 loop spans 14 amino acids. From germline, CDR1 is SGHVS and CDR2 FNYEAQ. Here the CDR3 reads CASSGSRGMTEAFF. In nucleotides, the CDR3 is TGTGCCAGCAGCGGCAGCAGGGGTATGACTGAAGCTTTCTTT.

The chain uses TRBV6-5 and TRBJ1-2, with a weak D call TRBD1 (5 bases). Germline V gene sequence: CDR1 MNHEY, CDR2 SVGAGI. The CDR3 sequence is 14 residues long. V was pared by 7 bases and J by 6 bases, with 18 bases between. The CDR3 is CASKGSVALHGYTF. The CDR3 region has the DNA TGTGCCAGCAAGGGGTCCGTTGCTCTCCATGGCTACACCTTC.

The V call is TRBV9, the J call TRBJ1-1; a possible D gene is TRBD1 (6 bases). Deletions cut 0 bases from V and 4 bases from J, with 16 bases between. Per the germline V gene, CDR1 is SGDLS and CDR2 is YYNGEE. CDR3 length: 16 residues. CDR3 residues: CASSVGTRAGATEAFF. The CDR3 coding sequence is TGTGCCAGCAGCGTAGGTACTAGGGCAGGGGCCACTGAAGCTTTCTTT.

The CDR3: CASSVGSGGGSYNEQFF. CDR3 coding DNA: TGTGCCAGCAGCGTAGGTAGCGGGGGTGGCTCCTACAATGAGCAGTTCTTC. The V gene is TRBV9, the J gene TRBJ2-1; 9 bases map to TRBD2. Germline V gene data show CDR1 as SGDLS and CDR2 as YYNGEE. The V segment lost 0 bases and the J segment 0 bases; nucleotides outside the gene matches: 4. The CDR3 consists of 17 residues.

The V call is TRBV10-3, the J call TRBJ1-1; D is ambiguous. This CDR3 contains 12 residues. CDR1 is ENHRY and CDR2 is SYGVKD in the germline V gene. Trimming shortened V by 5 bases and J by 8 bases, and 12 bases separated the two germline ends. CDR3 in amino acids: CAISPDPTEAFF. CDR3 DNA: TGTGCCATCAGTCCCGATCCTACGGAAGCTTTCTTT.

In DNA, the CDR3 is TGTGCCAGCAGTTTGGGGCACGCCTCCTACGAGCAGTACTTC. Amino acids: CASSLGHASYEQYF. The chain links TRBV27 to TRBJ2-7; maybe TRBD1 (5 bases). Germline CDR1 MNHEY, CDR2 SMNVEV (reference sequence). There are 14 residues in the CDR3. V lost 3 bases to trimming and J lost 0 bases, with 9 bases between them.

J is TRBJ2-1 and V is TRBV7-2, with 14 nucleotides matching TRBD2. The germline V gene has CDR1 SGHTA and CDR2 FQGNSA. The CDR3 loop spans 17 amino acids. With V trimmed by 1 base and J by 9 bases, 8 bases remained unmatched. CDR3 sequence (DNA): TGTGCCAGCAGCTTAGTGGGGACTAGCGGGAGTAGGGGTGAGCAGTTCTTC. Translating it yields CASSLVGTSGSRGEQFF.

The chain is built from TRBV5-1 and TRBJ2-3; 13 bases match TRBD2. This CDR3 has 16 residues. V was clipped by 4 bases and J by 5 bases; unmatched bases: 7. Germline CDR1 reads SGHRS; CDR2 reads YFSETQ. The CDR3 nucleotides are TGCGCCAGCAGCACCGGACTAGCGGGAGACCGAGATACGCAGTATTTT. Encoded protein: CASSTGLAGDRDTQYF.